The clone carrying this TCR beta chain was detected many times. The antigen is not known. The data stem from a study of neurological immune-mediated disorders. Study results and limitations: Expanded clones shared no identical CDR3 amino acid sequences across subjects, which suggested private TCR-beta repertoires in all groups.

TCRdb called the 5' RACE reads again in MiXCR, with one record for every CDR3 protein. Of tens of thousands of distinct CDR3 sequences listed, 5% to 7% were seen once; the top ten hold about 45%. V lost 1 base to trimming and J lost 0 bases, with 10 bases between them. The CDR3 is made up of 15 amino acids. The clonotype was recovered from a man aged 18-30 years in good health. V usage is TRBV12-3 or TRBV12-4 and J usage is TRBJ2-7; no firm D call. Material: CD8+ T cells from blood. The CDR3 bases are TGTGCCAGCAGTTTAGGAGGAGCTTACTCCTACGAGCAGTACTTC. Protein sequence: CASSLGGAYSYEQYF.